A single sample gave rise to the 8 T cell receptor beta chains below, sequenced in a study of OX40 agonist ivuxolimab in advanced cancers. Method: immunoSEQ multiplex PCR; TCRdb's copy keeps in-frame clones and lacks some. The sample lists fewer than 70,000 clones, around 93% seen once, with around 0.42% in the top ten. Sequences were derived from CD4+ or CD8+ T cells sorted from blood, sampled in a trial of the OX40 agonist ivuxolimab. The receptors derive from an adult with an advanced solid tumor such as melanoma, head and neck, liver or kidney cancer.

This chain's CDR3 is CASSLAGVWELFF. The CDR3 DNA sequence: TGTGCCAGCAGCTTGGCCGGGGTATGGGAGCTGTTTTTT. The V gene is TRBV5-4, the J gene TRBJ2-2; possible D gene TRBD2, 5 bases. In germline, CDR1 is SGHNT, CDR2 YYREEE (reference sequence). Trimming removed 0 bases from V and 9 bases from J, with 9 bases in between. CDR3 length equals 13 residues.

This chain connects TRBV14 to TRBJ1-2; D might be TRBD1 (6 bases). V was trimmed by 4 bases and J by 5 bases, leaving 20 bases between them. There are 16 residues in the CDR3. The germline V gene encodes CDR1 SGHDN and CDR2 FVKESK. The CDR3 loop reads CASSPRDTASSYGYTF. As DNA, the CDR3 is TGTGCCAGCAGCCCGCGGGACACCGCATCCTCATATGGCTACACCTTC.

The V gene is TRBV6-5, the J gene TRBJ2-3; D call uncertain. Trimming cost V 7 bases and J 11 bases, with 25 bases left between them. From germline, CDR1 is MNHEY and CDR2 SVGAGI. The CDR3 totals 15 residues. For the CDR3, the DNA is TGTGCCAGCACCGTTACCCCGACATCTGGACCCCTGCAGTATTTT. It codes for CASTVTPTSGPLQYF.

The genes are TRBV30 and TRBJ2-2; D unresolved. V lost 4 bases to trimming and J lost 0 bases, with 6 bases between them. Looked up from germline, CDR1 is GTSNPN and CDR2 is SVGIG (reference sequence). CDR3 length equals 13 residues. The chain's CDR3 is CAWIYPNTGELFF. The CDR3 DNA sequence: TGTGCCTGGATTTACCCGAACACCGGGGAGCTGTTTTTT.

This chain's CDR3 is CASSNGLAGRETQYF. In DNA form, the CDR3 reads TGTGCCAGTAGCAATGGACTAGCGGGACGGGAGACCCAGTACTTC. The chain couples TRBV19 to TRBJ2-5; 12 bases map to TRBD2. The CDR3 runs 15 residues. CDR1 and CDR2 (germline): LNHDA, SQIVND (reference sequence). The trim removed 6 bases at V and 5 bases at J, leaving 7 bases unmatched.

The chain couples TRBV27 to TRBJ2-2; 8 bases fit TRBD1. Germline CDR1 MNHEY, CDR2 SMNVEV (reference sequence). V trimming: 6 bases; J trimming: 4 bases; junction bases outside the gene matches: 16. This CDR3 is built from 18 residues. In DNA form, the CDR3 reads TGTGCCAGCAGCGGTTATCAGGGGGCTCTTGGAGGCACCGGGGAGCTGTTTTTT. It encodes CASSGYQGALGGTGELFF.

This clone was seen once. The J gene is TRBJ2-1, the V gene TRBV5-1, with 14 bases that match TRBD2. Germline V CDR1 and CDR2: SGHRS, YFSETQ. J gave up 7 bases and V 3 bases, and 15 bases lay outside the gene matches. The CDR3 extends over 19 amino acids. The CDR3 reads CASSSPPGLAGEGGNEQFF. The CDR3, as DNA: TGCGCCAGCAGCTCGCCCCCGGGACTAGCGGGAGAGGGCGGGAATGAGCAGTTCTTC. Full variable domain (remainder filled in from reference TRBV5-1 and TRBJ2-1): KAGVTQTPRYLIKTRGQQVTLSCSPISGHRSVSWYQQTPGQGLQFLFEYFSETQRNKGNFPGRFSGRQFSNSRSEMNVSTLELGDSALYLCASSSPPGLAGEGGNEQFFGPGTRLTVL.

CDR3 sequence (DNA): TGTGCTAGTGGAAACCTAGTGATTAGCGAGAGATACGAGCAGTACTTC. Protein sequence: CASGNLVISERYEQYF. The rearrangement links TRBV12-5 to TRBJ2-7, with D maybe TRBD2 (5 bases). The CDR3 covers 16 residues. V was cut by 6 bases and J by 4 bases, with 22 bases left in between. Germline loops: CDR1 LGHNT, CDR2 FRNRAP.